Each of the 3 T cell receptor beta chains below was sequenced from the same sample in a study of identical twins. TCRdb passed the 5' RACE reads through MiXCR, listing each CDR3 protein once. This table has about 470,000 distinct CDR3 sequences, 24% appearing once. This sample was also put to use in a study of T cells expressing NK-cell markers.

The material sequenced was CD4+ T cells sorted from blood. These receptors were obtained from a woman aged 18-30 years in good health.

This clonotype was seen many times. In DNA form, the CDR3 reads TGTGCCAGCGAGCTAGCGGGAGCGGTTAATGAGCAGTTCTTC. Its protein is CASELAGAVNEQFF. This sequence joins TRBV12-3 or TRBV12-4 and TRBJ2-1, with 10 bases lining up with TRBD2. V shed 8 bases and J 7 bases; nucleotides not matched to a gene: 8. The CDR3 runs to 14 residues.

This clonotype was counted a few times. The chain couples TRBV5-1 to TRBJ2-7; TRBD2 is a possible D gene (6 bases). Germline CDR1 and CDR2: SGHRS and YFSETQ. Trimming removed 9 bases at V and 0 bases at J, with 13 bases between. This CDR3 comprises 13 residues. CDR3: CAIPREISYEQYF. DNA of the CDR3: TGCGCCATTCCTCGGGAGATCTCCTACGAGCAGTACTTC.

The chain carries TRBV6-5 and TRBJ2-7, with TRBD1 matching 7 bases. CDR1 and CDR2 from the germline V gene are MNHEY and SVGAGI. Trimming took 11 bases from V and 7 from J; bases not matched to a gene: 8. The CDR3 consists of 11 residues. CDR3 in DNA: TGTGCCCAAAGGGGGCAGGGTGAGCAGTACTTC. This translates into CAQRGQGEQYF.